This TCR beta chain derives from a study of control samples from healthy donors and cancer patients. This clone was observed a single time. Some clones are missing from TCRdb's copy, which holds only in-frame ones; the method was immunoSEQ multiplex PCR. The sample shows over 65,000 clones, about 88% of them seen only once. Germline V gene lookup returns CDR1 LGHNA and CDR2 YSLEER. The CDR3 extends over 15 amino acids. Between the trimmed V and J ends, which lost 3 bases and 3 bases, there was a span of 11 bases. This TCR derives from a woman aged 45-65 years with colorectal cancer. Source material: PBMCs. The rearrangement links TRBV4-3 to TRBJ1-4; a weak D match, TRBD1 (6 bases). CDR3 in amino acids: CASSQNREANEKLFF. The CDR3 coding sequence is TGCGCCAGCAGCCAGAACAGGGAAGCTAATGAAAAACTGTTTTTT.